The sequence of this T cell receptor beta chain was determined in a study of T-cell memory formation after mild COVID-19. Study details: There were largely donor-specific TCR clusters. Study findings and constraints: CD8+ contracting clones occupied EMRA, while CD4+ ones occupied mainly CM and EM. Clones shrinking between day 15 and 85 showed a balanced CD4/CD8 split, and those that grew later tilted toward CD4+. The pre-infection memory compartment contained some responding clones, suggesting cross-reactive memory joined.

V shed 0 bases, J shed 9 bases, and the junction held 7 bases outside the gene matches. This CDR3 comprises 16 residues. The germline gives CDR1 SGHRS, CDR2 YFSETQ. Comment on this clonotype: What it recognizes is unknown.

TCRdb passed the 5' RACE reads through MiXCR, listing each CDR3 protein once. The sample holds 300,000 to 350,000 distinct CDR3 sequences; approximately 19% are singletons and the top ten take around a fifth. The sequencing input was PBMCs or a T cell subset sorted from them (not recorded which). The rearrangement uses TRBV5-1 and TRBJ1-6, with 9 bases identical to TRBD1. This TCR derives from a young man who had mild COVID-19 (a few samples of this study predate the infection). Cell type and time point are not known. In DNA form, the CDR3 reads TGCGCCAGCAGCTTGGCCGGGAGGACAGGGGTTTCACCCCTCCACTTT. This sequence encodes CASSLAGRTGVSPLHF. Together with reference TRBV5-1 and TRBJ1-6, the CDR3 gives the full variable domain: KAGVTQTPRYLIKTRGQQVTLSCSPISGHRSVSWYQQTPGQGLQFLFEYFSETQRNKGNFPGRFSGRQFSNSRSEMNVSTLELGDSALYLCASSLAGRTGVSPLHFGNGTRLTVT.